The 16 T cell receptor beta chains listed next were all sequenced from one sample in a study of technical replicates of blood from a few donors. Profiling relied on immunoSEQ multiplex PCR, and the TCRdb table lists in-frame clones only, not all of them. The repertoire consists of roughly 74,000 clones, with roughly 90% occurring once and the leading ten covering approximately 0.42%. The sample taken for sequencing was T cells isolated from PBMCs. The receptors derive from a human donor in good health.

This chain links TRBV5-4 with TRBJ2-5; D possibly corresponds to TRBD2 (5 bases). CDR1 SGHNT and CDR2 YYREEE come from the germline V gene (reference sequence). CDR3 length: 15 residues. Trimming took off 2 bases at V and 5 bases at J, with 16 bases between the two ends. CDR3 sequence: CASSFQADPLETQYF. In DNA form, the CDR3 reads TGTGCCAGCAGCTTTCAAGCGGACCCCCTTGAGACCCAGTACTTC.

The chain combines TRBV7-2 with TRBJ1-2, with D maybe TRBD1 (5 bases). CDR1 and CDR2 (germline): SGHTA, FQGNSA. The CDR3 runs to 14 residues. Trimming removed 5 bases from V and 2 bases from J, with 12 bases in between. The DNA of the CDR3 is TGTGCCAGCAGCCGATTGACAGAAAACTATGGCTACACCTTC. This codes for CASSRLTENYGYTF.

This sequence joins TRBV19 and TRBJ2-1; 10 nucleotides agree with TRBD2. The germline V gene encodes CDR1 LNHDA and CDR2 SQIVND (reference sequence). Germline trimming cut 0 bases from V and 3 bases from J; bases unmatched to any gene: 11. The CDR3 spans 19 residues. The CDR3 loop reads CASSIDPELAGEYYNEQFF. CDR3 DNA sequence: TGTGCCAGTAGTATAGATCCTGAGCTAGCGGGAGAGTACTACAATGAGCAGTTCTTC.

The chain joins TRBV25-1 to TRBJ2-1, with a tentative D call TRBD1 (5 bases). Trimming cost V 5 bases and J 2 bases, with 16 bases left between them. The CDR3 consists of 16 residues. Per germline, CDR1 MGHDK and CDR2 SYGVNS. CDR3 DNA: TGTGCCAGCAGTAGGGGCAGCCTCGAGACCTACAATGAGCAGTTCTTC. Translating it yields CASSRGSLETYNEQFF.

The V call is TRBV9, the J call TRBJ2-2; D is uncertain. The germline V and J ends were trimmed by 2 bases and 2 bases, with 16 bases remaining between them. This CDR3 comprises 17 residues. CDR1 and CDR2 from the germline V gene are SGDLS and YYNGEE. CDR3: CASSVRRLNVNTGELFF. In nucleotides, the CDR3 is TGTGCCAGCAGCGTCCGCAGACTCAATGTTAACACCGGGGAGCTGTTTTTT.

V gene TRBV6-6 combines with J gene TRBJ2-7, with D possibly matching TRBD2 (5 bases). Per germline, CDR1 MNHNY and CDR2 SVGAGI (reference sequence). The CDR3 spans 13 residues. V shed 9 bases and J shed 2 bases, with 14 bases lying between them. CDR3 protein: CASNLDGTYEQYF. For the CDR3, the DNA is TGTGCCAGTAATCTTGACGGGACCTACGAGCAGTACTTC.

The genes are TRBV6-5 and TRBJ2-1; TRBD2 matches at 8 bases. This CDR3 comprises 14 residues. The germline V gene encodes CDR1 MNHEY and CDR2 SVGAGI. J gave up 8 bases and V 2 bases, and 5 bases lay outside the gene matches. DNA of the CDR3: TGTGCCAGCAGTTACGGGACTAGTGACGATGAGCAGTTCTTC. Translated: CASSYGTSDDEQFF.

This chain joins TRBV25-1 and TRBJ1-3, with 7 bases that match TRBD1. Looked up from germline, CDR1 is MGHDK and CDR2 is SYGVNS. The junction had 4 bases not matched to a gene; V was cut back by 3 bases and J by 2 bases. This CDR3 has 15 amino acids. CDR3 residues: CASSDRQGAGNTIYF. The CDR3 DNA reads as TGTGCCAGCAGTGATCGTCAGGGGGCTGGAAACACCATATATTTT.

The CDR3 protein is CASSSTGGYGTSSYNEQFF. The DNA of the CDR3 is TGTGCCAGCAGCTCGACAGGGGGCTACGGGACTAGCTCCTACAATGAGCAGTTCTTC. The chain links TRBV7-3 to TRBJ2-1; 10 bases match TRBD1. Germline loops: CDR1 SGHTA, CDR2 FQGTGA. There are 19 residues in the CDR3. V gave up 4 bases and J gave up 0 bases; unmatched junction bases: 12.

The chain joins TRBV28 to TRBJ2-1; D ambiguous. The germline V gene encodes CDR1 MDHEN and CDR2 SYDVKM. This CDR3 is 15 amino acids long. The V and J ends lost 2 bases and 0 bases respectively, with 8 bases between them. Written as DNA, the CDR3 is TGTGCCAGCAGTTTAGGCGGATTCTCCTACAATGAGCAGTTCTTC. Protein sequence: CASSLGGFSYNEQFF.

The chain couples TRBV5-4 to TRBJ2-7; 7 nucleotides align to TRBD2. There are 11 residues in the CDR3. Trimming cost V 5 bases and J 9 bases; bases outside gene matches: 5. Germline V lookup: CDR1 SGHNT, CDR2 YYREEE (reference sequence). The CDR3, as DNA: TGTGCCAGCAGGTCTGGGGGGGTGCAGTACTTC. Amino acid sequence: CASRSGGVQYF.

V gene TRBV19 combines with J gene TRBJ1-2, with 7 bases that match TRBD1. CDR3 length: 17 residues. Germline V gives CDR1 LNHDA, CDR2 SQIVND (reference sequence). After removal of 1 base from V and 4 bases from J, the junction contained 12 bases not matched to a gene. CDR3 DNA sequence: TGTGCCAGTAGTATAGCGGGACAGACTAATACAGTCTATGGCTACACCTTC. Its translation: CASSIAGQTNTVYGYTF.

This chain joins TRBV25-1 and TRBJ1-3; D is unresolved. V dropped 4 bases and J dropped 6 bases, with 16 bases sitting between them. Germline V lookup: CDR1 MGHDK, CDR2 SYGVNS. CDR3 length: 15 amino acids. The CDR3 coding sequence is TGTGCCAGCAGTGGGTATTCAGGATCGGAAAACACCATATATTTT. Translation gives CASSGYSGSENTIYF.

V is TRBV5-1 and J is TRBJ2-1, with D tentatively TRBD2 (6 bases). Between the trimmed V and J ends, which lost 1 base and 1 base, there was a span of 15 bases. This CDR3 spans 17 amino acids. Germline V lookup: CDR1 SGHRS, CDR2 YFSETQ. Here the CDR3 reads CASSLTFGGTSYNEQFF. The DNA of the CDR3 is TGCGCCAGCAGCTTGACCTTTGGCGGGACGTCCTACAATGAGCAGTTCTTC.

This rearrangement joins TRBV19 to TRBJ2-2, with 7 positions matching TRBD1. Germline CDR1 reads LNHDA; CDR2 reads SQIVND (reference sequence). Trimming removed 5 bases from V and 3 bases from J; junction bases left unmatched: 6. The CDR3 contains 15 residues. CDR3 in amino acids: CASSPRTGDTGELFF. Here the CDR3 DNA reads TGTGCCAGTAGTCCTCGGACAGGTGACACCGGGGAGCTGTTTTTT.

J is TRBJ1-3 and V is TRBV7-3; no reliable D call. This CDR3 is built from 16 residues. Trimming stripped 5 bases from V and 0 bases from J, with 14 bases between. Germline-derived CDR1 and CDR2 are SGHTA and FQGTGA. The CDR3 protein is CASSPGSPFSGNTIYF. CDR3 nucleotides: TGTGCCAGCAGCCCCGGGTCTCCCTTCTCTGGAAACACCATATATTTT.